This T cell receptor beta chain appears in the sequencing data of a study of cytomegalovirus exposure and HLA in healthy donors listed by TCRdb under 2017. Looking at the study overall: In an earlier analysis of 550 to 750 of the donors, 276 Gb of sequence data and 90 million to 120 million unique TCR beta sequences from about 190 million T cells were reported. Roughly 300 gigabases of sequencing data and around 85 million unique TCR sequences made up an early release that covered 500 to 650 HLA-typed donors. Of the 398 genotyped donors, over 70% fell in the genetic ancestry cluster associated with self-reported Caucasian donors. The study aimed to test whether signatures of past pathogen exposure could be identified by cataloging public T cell receptors. The study used immunosequencing to profile the T cell repertoires of several hundred subjects and linked those repertoires to cytomegalovirus serostatus. Along with the roughly 670-subject first cohort, a separate validation cohort of over a hundred different subjects was used. The study combined high-throughput TCR immunosequencing, statistical association of individual TCRs with disease status, and machine learning to predict cytomegalovirus infection status. A later analysis re-examined previously published TCR beta repertoires from hundreds of donors and added high-resolution HLA genotyping to investigate patterns of TCR occurrence. In the later analysis, no new phenotypic data were used to find candidate immune exposures; instead, reliance was placed on TCR beta sequences and their occurrence across donors. In an earlier analysis of roughly 600 of the donors, high-throughput TCR beta sequencing was used to judge whether each TCR beta V gene segment behaved as functional or pseudogenic. Donor age, sex, ethnicity and CMV serostatus were compiled alongside the repertoire data. A later genetic analysis took genome-wide SNP genotypes for 398 of the 666 donors and used that subset as a discovery cohort. Every repertoire in the discovery cohort had been generated on one and the same sequencing platform. HLA typing included class I and class II loci at four-digit resolution. The number of donors typed differed by locus, with roughly 629-640 for A, B, C, DRB1 and DQB1, around 500 for DQA1, 600 to 610 for DPA1, and approximately 470 for DPB1. Four or five DR-DQ haplotypes were handled as single units for association and clustering because linkage in the cohort was strong. Across some 400 genotyped donors of the cohort, an average of about 250,000 unique TCR beta nucleotide sequences per donor were sequenced, and approximately 17% of those sequences were non-productive. Overall study outcomes, separate from this receptor: While some public TCRs were present in many individuals, most TCR sequences turned up only very rarely across donors. A further reported finding was that TCR beta sequences accurately predicted the HLA-A and HLA-B alleles for most subjects in the first cohort. The presence/absence analyses assumed that sequencing depth was roughly uniform across donors, and that assumption may not be true. Assigning TCR associations to individual alleles was difficult when HLA alleles, especially DR and DQ, strongly co-occurred. Some IMGT-functional V segments, including TRBV6-2 and TRBV6-3, could not be told apart with the 87-base-pair reads, so those segments were excluded. Compared with the roughly 670-donor mean, donors in an Asian-associated ancestry cluster had fewer N-insertions in productive TCRs, according to a later genetic analysis. According to a later analysis, TCR association rates differed among HLA loci, with DRB1 alleles showing the most associated TCRs and HLA-C alleles showing the fewest. An earlier analysis of approximately 500 of the donors showed that most TCR beta V segments appeared in productive rearrangements either about 87% or about 30% of the time, which broadly matched IMGT annotations. Cytomegalovirus status was reported to be diagnosed by the classifier with high specificity and sensitivity in both the original and validation cohorts. Because HLA typing was unavailable for some donors at each locus, only the typed subset was used in association tests. Over 15 rarely observed V segments, including chromosome 9 orphons, were excluded from the earlier analysis of 550 to 700 of the donors because counts were too low. In the study, 164 TCR beta chains were listed as associated with cytomegalovirus. In a later analysis, most CMV-associated TCR beta chains were found to appear HLA-restricted, with HLA associations seemingly driven largely by CMV exposure. A cluster of highly shared sequence variants was judged likely to represent a technical artifact of the sequencing pipeline. At a false discovery rate of 0.05, a later analysis linked under 20,000 TCR beta sequences to specific HLA alleles. An association between a missense DCLRE1C variant and V-gene and J-gene trimming of TCR beta chains was found in a later genetic analysis and replicated in an independent cohort. A later analysis reported that several top co-occurrence clusters appeared linked to parvovirus B19, influenza, CMV and Epstein-Barr virus. Correlated functional status among segregating V segments might be attributable to linkage disequilibrium, but an unknown experimental factor could not be ruled out. It was suggested by the authors that the approach could potentially be generalized to other disease states and immunological phenotypes. CMV serostatus was the only immune exposure information available for the cohort. A few of the identified cytomegalovirus-associated TCR beta chains were confirmed in vitro to be specific for cytomegalovirus antigens. In this cohort, only TCR beta chains were sequenced, and detectable features were limited by the absence of alpha or paired-chain data. A later analysis found that HLA-associated TCR beta chains were more clonally expanded and had lower generation probabilities than equally common non-associated chains.

Trimming accounts for 1 base at V and 8 bases at J, while the number of junction bases matched to no gene is 7. The CDR3 covers 15 residues, taking in both the cysteine and the phenylalanine. Here the CDR3 DNA is all that survives: 45 bases in frame from base 1. CDR1 and CDR2 are read off the germline V gene (reference sequence) as LNHNV and YYDKDF. A word on this clone: The target of this receptor is not known. Per-base quality was not reported, and no clone a single base away is much larger than it.

In total, 600 or so healthy bone marrow donors made up the cohort. All cohort members were sampled while nominally healthy, although unrecorded immune exposures were likely present. The donor tested CMV seropositive and was one of the 289 seropositive cohort members. A peripheral blood sample was provided by each donor, and peripheral blood mononuclear cells were used for TCR beta sequencing. Genomic DNA extraction from the blood cell samples was performed with the Qiagen DNeasy Blood Extraction Kit. The library came from the immunoSEQ multiplex PCR assay. For the multiplex PCR, a mixture combining 60 forward primers for TCR Vbeta segments and 13 reverse primers for TCR Jbeta segments was used. Amplification of the CDR3 region of rearranged TCR beta genes was performed with a multiplex PCR assay on genomic DNA. On the Illumina HiSeq System, the amplified TCR beta libraries were sequenced as 87-base-pair reads. As for the original processing: In a later analysis, approximately 74 million unique TCR beta chains were counted across the approximately 620 repertoires, and approximately 11 million of these chains were shared by at least two donors. Raw reads were error-corrected and collapsed into unique sequences with a nearest-neighbor algorithm that merged closely related sequences to remove PCR and sequencing errors. Alignment of CDR3 sequences to IMGT reference sequences was used to assign V, D and J gene segments. For a sequence to be retained, a match of at least six nucleotides to both a V gene segment and a J gene segment was required. Rearrangements were called productive when the CDR3 lacked stop codons and stayed in frame with V and J; all others were non-productive. Following IMGT convention, CDR3 was defined as the stretch from the second conserved V-encoded cysteine up to the conserved J-encoded phenylalanine. Sequences without an unambiguous match to a single V gene segment were excluded from the earlier analysis of 500 to 700 of the donors. An earlier analysis of a few hundred of the donors classified V segments as functional when productive rearrangements were above 56.7% and as segregating when the standard deviation between donors was above 5%. A statistical classification framework was built for diagnosing cytomegalovirus status from the catalog of TCR beta chain sequences. V and J gene assignment, in a later analysis, came from comparing TCR nucleotide sequences with IMGT/GENE-DB human TR gene sequences. The TCRdist pipeline was used in a later analysis to assign CDR3 sequences and most-parsimonious VDJ recombination scenarios. In a later analysis, every TCR beta chain was defined by the combination of its CDR3 amino acid sequence and its V-gene family, and reads without a unique V-gene family were dropped. In a later analysis, 450 to 600 highly shared, low-generation-probability nucleotide sequences were removed to address suspected cross-contamination and a sequencing artifact. For each public chain, a later analysis derived a clonal expansion index from normalized ranks of inferred template counts within each repertoire. In a later analysis, generation probabilities were computed with a VDJ recombination model fitted to out-of-frame rearrangements, and the resulting probabilities were checked against IGoR. A later analysis scored TCR-TCR, TCR-HLA and TCR-CMV co-occurrence with hypergeometric tests, applying a repertoire-size bias correction to TCR pairs. False discovery rates were estimated in a later analysis by permuting HLA or CMV assignments 20 times. In a later analysis, co-occurring TCRs were grouped using DBSCAN, and TCRdist sequence similarity was added for clustering within HLA-allele-positive subsets. Repertoires with fewer than 30,000 or more than 120,000 public chains, plus five repertoires with anomalous nucleotide sharing, were excluded from co-occurrence clustering. Drawn from immuneACCESS, this table holds only the in-frame rearrangements with V and J called that TCRdb kept. Clones are partly lost; checked studies trace under half to an unresolved V gene and leave the rest unexplained. V and J calls and clone size follow that table, whereas D and trimming were derived from the DNA. The sample table lists about 64,000 clones, around 74% of them with a count of one. Together, the top ten hold more than 4.5% of the sample.

The specimen was PBMCs. The clonotype was recovered from a male donor in good health and CMV-seropositive. The chain is assembled from TRBV15 and TRBJ1-4; 7 junctional bases match TRBD1. CDR3 sequence: CATSRVPAGGEKLFF. The DNA sequence reads TGTGCCACCAGCAGAGTCCCGGCAGGGGGAGAAAAACTGTTTTTT.